The entry that follows covers one T cell receptor beta chain sequence. These data belong to a study of human T cells and chemical hapten exposure. TCRdb reprocessed the RACE reads with MiXCR, giving one entry per CDR3 protein. The sample carries about 110,000 distinct CDR3 sequences, roughly 9% recorded once. CDR3 length: 16 amino acids. Trimming shortened V by 2 bases and J by 0 bases, and 13 bases separated the two germline ends. Germline CDR1 and CDR2: MNHEY and SVGEGT. The time point denotes: patch test 2, 6 weeks after DPC sensitization. As for treatment: therapeutic diphenylcyclopropenone sensitization with weekly scalp DPC.

This sequence originates from a woman aged 40-49 years with alopecia areata. Some clones in this sample may be carry-over from other donors' samples. This material consisted of whole blood, taken in connection with sensitization to the hapten diphenylcyclopropenone (DPC). V gene TRBV6-2 or TRBV6-3 combines with J gene TRBJ1-2; TRBD1 is a possible D gene (6 bases). The CDR3 loop is CASSYGLQGSNYGYTF. The CDR3 DNA is TGTGCCAGCAGTTACGGGCTACAGGGATCTAACTATGGCTACACCTTC.